Below are 2 T cell receptor beta chains sequenced from a single sample in a study of T cell responses to AZD1222 COVID-19 vaccine. Produced via immunoSEQ multiplex PCR; TCRdb's table is partial and in-frame only. The sample yields 70,000 to 80,000 clones, 80% seen once. The source was peripheral blood, collected 28 days after the second AZD1222 dose. The receptors here all came from an adult who received the AZD1222 COVID-19 vaccine.

The J gene is TRBJ2-7, the V gene TRBV5-1, with 10 positions matching TRBD1. Germline V gives CDR1 SGHRS, CDR2 YFSETQ. Trimming took 3 bases from V and 6 from J; bases not matched to a gene: 12. There are 16 residues in the CDR3. CDR3 DNA sequence: TGCGCCAGCAGCTCGGGACAGGGGATGCTGGCGGGCGAGCAGTACTTC. It is translated as CASSSGQGMLAGEQYF.

This clone was seen once. The rearrangement uses TRBV7-9 and TRBJ2-7, with D hard to call. Germline V gene lookup returns CDR1 SEHNR and CDR2 FQNEAQ (reference sequence). This CDR3 is 13 amino acids long. The V end was cut by 0 bases, the J end by 2 bases, with 5 bases between. The CDR3 DNA sequence: TGTGCCAGCAGCTTAGCCCAAACCTACGAGCAGTACTTC. As protein: CASSLAQTYEQYF.